This T cell receptor beta chain was observed in a study of blood T cell repertoires in COVID-19. CDR3 length: 15 amino acids. The junction had 2 bases not matched to a gene; V was cut back by 3 bases and J by 3 bases. Germline assignment: CDR1 KGHSH and CDR2 LQKENI. Method: immunoSEQ multiplex PCR; TCRdb's copy keeps in-frame clones and lacks some. The sample contains about 130,000 clones, around nine tenths of which appear only once. The sequence came from an older woman with COVID-19, enrolled during active disease. The sequenced material came from peripheral blood. The chain employs TRBV18 and TRBJ1-6, with 7 bases that match TRBD1. Here the CDR3 DNA reads TGTGCCAGCTCACCTACAGGGGACTATAATTCACCCCTCCACTTT. It codes for CASSPTGDYNSPLHF. Filled out from reference TRBV18 and TRBJ1-6, the complete variable domain reads NAGVMQNPRHLVRRRGQEARLRCSPMKGHSHVYWYRQLPEEGLKFMVYLQKENIIDESGMPKERFSAEFPKEGPSILRIQQVVRGDSAAYFCASSPTGDYNSPLHFGNGTRLTVT.